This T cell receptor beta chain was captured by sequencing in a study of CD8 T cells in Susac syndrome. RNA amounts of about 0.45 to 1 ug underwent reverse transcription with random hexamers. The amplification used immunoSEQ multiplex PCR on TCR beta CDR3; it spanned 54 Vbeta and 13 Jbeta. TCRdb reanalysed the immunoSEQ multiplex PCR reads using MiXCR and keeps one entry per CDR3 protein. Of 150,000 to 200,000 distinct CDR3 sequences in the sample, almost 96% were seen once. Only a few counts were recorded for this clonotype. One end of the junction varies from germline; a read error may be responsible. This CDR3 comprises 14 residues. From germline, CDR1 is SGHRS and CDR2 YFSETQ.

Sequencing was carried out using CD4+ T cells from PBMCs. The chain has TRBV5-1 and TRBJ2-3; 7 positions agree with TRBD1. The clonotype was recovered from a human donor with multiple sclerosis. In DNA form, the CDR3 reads TGTGCCAGCAGTTTGACAGGGAGCACAGATACGCAGTATTTT. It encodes CASSLTGSTDTQYF.